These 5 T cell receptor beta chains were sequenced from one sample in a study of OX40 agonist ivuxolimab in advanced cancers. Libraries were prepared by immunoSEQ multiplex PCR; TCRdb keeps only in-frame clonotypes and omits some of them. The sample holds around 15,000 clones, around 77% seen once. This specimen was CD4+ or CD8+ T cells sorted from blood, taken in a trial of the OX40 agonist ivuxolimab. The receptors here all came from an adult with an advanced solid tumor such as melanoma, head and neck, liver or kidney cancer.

In nucleotides, the CDR3 is TGTGCCAGCAGCTTGTGGGCAGGGATCCAAGAGACCCAGTACTTC. Translating gives CASSLWAGIQETQYF. This chain links TRBV7-9 with TRBJ2-5; the D gene is possibly TRBD1 (5 bases). V was clipped by 3 bases and J by 1 base, with 12 bases between them. The CDR3 consists of 15 residues. In germline, CDR1 is SEHNR, CDR2 FQNEAQ (reference sequence).

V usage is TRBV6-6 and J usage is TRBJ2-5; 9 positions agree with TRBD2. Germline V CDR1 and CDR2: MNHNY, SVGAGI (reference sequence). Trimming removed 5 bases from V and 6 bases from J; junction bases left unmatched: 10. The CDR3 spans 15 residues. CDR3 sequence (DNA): TGTGCCAGCAGTCCGGGGGCGGGAGGGAGAAAGACCCAGTACTTC. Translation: CASSPGAGGRKTQYF.

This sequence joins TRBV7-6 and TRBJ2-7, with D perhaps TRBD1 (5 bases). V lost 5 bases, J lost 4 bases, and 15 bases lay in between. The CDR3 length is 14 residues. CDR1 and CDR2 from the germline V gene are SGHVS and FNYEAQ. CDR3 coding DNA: TGTGCCAGCAGCCCGCCCGACAGAAATTACGAGCAGTACTTC. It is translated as CASSPPDRNYEQYF.

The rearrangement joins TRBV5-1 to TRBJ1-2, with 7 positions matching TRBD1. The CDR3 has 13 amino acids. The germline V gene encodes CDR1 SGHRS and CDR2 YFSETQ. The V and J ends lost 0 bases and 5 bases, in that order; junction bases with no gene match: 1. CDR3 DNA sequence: TGCGCCAGCAGCTTGGAACAGGGGTATGGCTACACCTTC. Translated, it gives CASSLEQGYGYTF.

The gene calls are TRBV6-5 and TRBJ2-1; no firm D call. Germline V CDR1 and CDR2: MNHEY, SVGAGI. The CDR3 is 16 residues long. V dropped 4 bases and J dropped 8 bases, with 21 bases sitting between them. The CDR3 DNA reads TGTGCCAGCAGTTCACGATACTCAGGTGTTGGGTATGAGCAGTTCTTC. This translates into CASSSRYSGVGYEQFF.